These 14 T cell receptor beta chains came from one sample sequenced in a study of blood T cell repertoires in COVID-19. The repertoire was sequenced with immunoSEQ multiplex PCR; TCRdb's copy has only in-frame clones and lacks some. The sample holds 87,000 or so clones, roughly 88% seen once. The sample comprised peripheral blood. These receptors came from a man at least 80 years old with acute or convalescent COVID-19.

V and J are TRBV5-6 and TRBJ1-5, with D hard to call. Germline V gene lookup returns CDR1 SGHDT and CDR2 YYEEEE. V gave up 2 bases and J gave up 7 bases, with 22 bases separating them. CDR3 size: 17 residues. The CDR3, as DNA: TGTGCCAGCAGCTTACGGGTTATAGGAGGGATCGGCCAGCCCCAGCATTTT. Protein sequence: CASSLRVIGGIGQPQHF.

The J gene is TRBJ2-1, the V gene TRBV18, with D possibly being TRBD1 (6 bases). The CDR3 is 16 residues long. Germline V lookup: CDR1 KGHSH, CDR2 LQKENI. The V and J ends lost 2 bases and 0 bases respectively, with 11 bases between them. The CDR3 sequence is CASSPGQPSSYNEQFF. The CDR3 nucleotides read TGTGCCAGCTCACCAGGACAGCCCAGCTCCTACAATGAGCAGTTCTTC.

The CDR3 bases are TGTGCCAGCACCCTCGGACAGGGGCCGTACAATGAGCAGTTCTTC. Translation: CASTLGQGPYNEQFF. The chain recombines TRBV28 with TRBJ2-1; 9 bases align to TRBD1. After removal of 7 bases from V and 4 bases from J, the junction contained 8 bases not matched to a gene. Germline CDR1 MDHEN, CDR2 SYDVKM. This CDR3 contains 15 residues.

The rearrangement uses TRBV10-3 and TRBJ1-4, with a weak D call TRBD1 (6 bases). Trimming stripped 0 bases from V and 5 bases from J, with 10 bases between. Germline V lookup: CDR1 ENHRY, CDR2 SYGVKD. CDR3 size: 15 residues. The CDR3 DNA reads as TGTGCCATCAGTGAGTCGATGGGGACAAATGAAAAACTGTTTTTT. Residues: CAISESMGTNEKLFF.

The rearrangement uses TRBV7-9 and TRBJ1-4, with 7 positions matching TRBD1. The CDR3 runs to 15 residues. From germline, CDR1 is SEHNR and CDR2 FQNEAQ (reference sequence). The V segment lost 4 bases and the J segment 5 bases; nucleotides outside the gene matches: 7. The CDR3, as DNA: TGTGCCAGCAGCTCCCCCGGGACAGCAAATGAAAAACTGTTTTTT. This gives the protein CASSSPGTANEKLFF. The whole variable domain, filled in from reference TRBV7-9 and TRBJ1-4, reads DTGVSQNPRHKITKRGQNVTFRCDPISEHNRLYWYRQTLGQGPEFLTYFQNEAQLEKSRLLSDRFSAERPKGSFSTLEIQRTEQGDSAMYLCASSSPGTANEKLFFGSGTQLSVL.

The rearrangement joins TRBV11-3 to TRBJ1-1; possibly TRBD1 for D (5 bases). With 6 bases removed from V and 1 base from J, the gap between germline ends came to 12 bases. CDR3 length equals 14 residues. Germline V gene lookup returns CDR1 SGHNT and CDR2 YENEEA. CDR3 DNA: TGTGCCAGCAGGACAGTTATGACGAACACTGAAGCTTTCTTT. Protein product: CASRTVMTNTEAFF. Full variable domain (rest looked up from reference TRBV11-3 and TRBJ1-1): EAGVVQSPRYKIIEKKQPVAFWCNPISGHNTLYWYLQNLGQGPELLIRYENEEAVDDSQLPKDRFSAERLKGVDSTLKIQPAELGDSAVYLCASRTVMTNTEAFFGQGTRLTVV.

V is TRBV28 and J is TRBJ2-7; possibly TRBD1 for D (5 bases). V was shortened by 6 bases and J by 12 bases, with 27 bases between the two germline ends. CDR1 MDHEN and CDR2 SYDVKM come from the germline V gene. The CDR3 length is 15 residues. CDR3: CASRPINSKGRVGYF. Written as DNA, the CDR3 is TGTGCCAGCAGACCCATTAACTCCAAGGGCAGGGTCGGGTACTTC.

The count of this clone is one. The chain links TRBV5-1 to TRBJ2-2; the match to TRBD1 covers 9 bases. Germline-derived CDR1 and CDR2 are SGHRS and YFSETQ. The length of the CDR3 is 16 residues. After removal of 2 bases from V and 5 bases from J, the junction contained 7 bases not matched to a gene. This CDR3 is CASSFTGGALTGELFF. The CDR3 bases are TGCGCCAGCAGCTTCACAGGGGGCGCTCTAACCGGGGAGCTGTTTTTT.

This clone was detected once. The rearrangement links TRBV7-9 to TRBJ1-1; D possibly corresponds to TRBD1 (5 bases). V was shortened by 7 bases and J by 2 bases, with 20 bases between the two germline ends. The germline V gene encodes CDR1 SEHNR and CDR2 FQNEAQ (reference sequence). CDR3 size: 16 residues. The CDR3 is CASTTGGAGGNTEAFF. The CDR3 DNA is TGTGCCAGCACAACGGGAGGGGCGGGAGGAAACACTGAAGCTTTCTTT.

The rearrangement joins TRBV4-2 to TRBJ2-5, with 10 bases that match TRBD2. With 4 bases clipped from V and 0 bases from J, the junction kept 5 bases outside the gene matches. This CDR3 region has 16 residues. Germline V gene data show CDR1 as LGHNA and CDR2 as YNFKEQ. CDR3 DNA: TGTGCCAGCAGCCTGACGCTAGCGGGGGACCAAGAGACCCAGTACTTC. Encoded protein: CASSLTLAGDQETQYF.

The rearrangement joins TRBV24-1 to TRBJ1-4; 10 bases are a match to TRBD1. V was pared by 0 bases and J by 8 bases, with 2 bases of the junction left unmatched. Germline CDR1 KGHDR, CDR2 SFDVKD. This CDR3 spans 15 amino acids. CDR3 loop: CATSDLRQGAEKLFF. CDR3 bases: TGTGCCACCAGTGATTTGAGACAGGGGGCCGAAAAACTGTTTTTT.

V is TRBV28 and J is TRBJ1-5, with 7 positions matching TRBD1. Trimming at V came to 6 bases and at J to 6 bases, leaving 5 bases not matched to a gene. This CDR3 is 13 amino acids long. Germline assignment: CDR1 MDHEN and CDR2 SYDVKM. Here the CDR3 DNA reads TGTGCCAGCAGCTCCGACAGGGCTCAGCCCCAGCATTTT. Encoded protein: CASSSDRAQPQHF.

V gene TRBV18 combines with J gene TRBJ1-6; 8 nucleotides agree with TRBD1. V shed 0 bases and J 5 bases; nucleotides not matched to a gene: 0. Germline CDR1 is KGHSH and CDR2 is LQKENI. The CDR3 spans 15 residues. CDR3: CASSPPTGDNSPLHF. The CDR3 DNA is TGTGCCAGCTCACCACCGACAGGGGATAATTCACCCCTCCACTTT. Together with reference TRBV18 and TRBJ1-6, the CDR3 gives the full variable domain: NAGVMQNPRHLVRRRGQEARLRCSPMKGHSHVYWYRQLPEEGLKFMVYLQKENIIDESGMPKERFSAEFPKEGPSILRIQQVVRGDSAAYFCASSPPTGDNSPLHFGNGTRLTVT.

The CDR3 protein is CASSQWTGGFEKLFF. CDR3 nucleotide sequence: TGTGCCAGCAGCCAGTGGACAGGGGGGTTTGAAAAACTGTTTTTT. The rearrangement uses TRBV14 and TRBJ1-4; 10 bases are shared with TRBD1. Germline V lookup: CDR1 SGHDN, CDR2 FVKESK. With V trimmed by 3 bases and J by 7 bases, 5 bases remained unmatched. The CDR3 runs 15 residues.